The 2 T cell receptor beta chains in this list originate from one sample, sequenced in a study of blood T cell repertoires in COVID-19. Assay used: immunoSEQ multiplex PCR; TCRdb lists only in-frame clones, some missing. The sample has about 270,000 clones, roughly nine tenths seen once. Specimen: peripheral blood. Receptors originate from a woman in her 30s with COVID-19, enrolled during active disease.

The V gene is TRBV5-1, the J gene TRBJ1-2; D might be TRBD1 (6 bases). The germline V gene has CDR1 SGHRS and CDR2 YFSETQ. V lost 3 bases, J lost 5 bases, and 17 bases lay in between. This CDR3 has 15 residues. The CDR3 coding sequence is TGCGCCAGCAGCTCGTCTGGGGGGGCGCTGTATGGCTACACCTTC. This sequence encodes CASSSSGGALYGYTF.

The chain links TRBV5-4 to TRBJ2-3, with 9 bases identical to TRBD2. Germline CDR1 is SGHNT and CDR2 is YYREEE (reference sequence). There are 17 residues in the CDR3. V trimming: 0 bases; J trimming: 4 bases; junction bases outside the gene matches: 9. The DNA for the CDR3 is TGTGCCAGCAGCTTGGCCGGGCTAGCGGGGATTCCAGATACGCAGTATTTT. As protein: CASSLAGLAGIPDTQYF.